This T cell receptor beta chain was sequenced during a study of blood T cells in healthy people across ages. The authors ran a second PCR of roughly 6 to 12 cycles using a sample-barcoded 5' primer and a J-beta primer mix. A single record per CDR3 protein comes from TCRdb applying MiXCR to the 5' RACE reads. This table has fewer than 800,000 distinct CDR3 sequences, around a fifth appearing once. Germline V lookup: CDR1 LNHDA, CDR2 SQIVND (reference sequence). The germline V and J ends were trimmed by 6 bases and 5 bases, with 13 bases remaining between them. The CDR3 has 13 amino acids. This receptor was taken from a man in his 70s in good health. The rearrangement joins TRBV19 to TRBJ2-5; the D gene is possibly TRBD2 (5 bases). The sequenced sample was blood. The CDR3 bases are TGTGCCAGTAGAGTGGCGGGCCAGGAGACCCAGTACTTC. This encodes CASRVAGQETQYF.